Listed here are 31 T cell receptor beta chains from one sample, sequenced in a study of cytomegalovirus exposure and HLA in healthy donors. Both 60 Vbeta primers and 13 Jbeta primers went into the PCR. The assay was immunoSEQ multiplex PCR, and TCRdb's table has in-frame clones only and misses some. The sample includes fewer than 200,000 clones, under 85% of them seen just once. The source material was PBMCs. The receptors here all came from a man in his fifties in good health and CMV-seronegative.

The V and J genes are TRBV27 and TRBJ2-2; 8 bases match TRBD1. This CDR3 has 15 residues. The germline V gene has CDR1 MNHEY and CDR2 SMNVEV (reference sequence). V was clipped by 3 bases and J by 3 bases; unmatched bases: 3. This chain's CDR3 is CASSFRGQDTGELFF. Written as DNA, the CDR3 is TGTGCCAGCAGTTTCAGGGGGCAGGACACCGGGGAGCTGTTTTTT.

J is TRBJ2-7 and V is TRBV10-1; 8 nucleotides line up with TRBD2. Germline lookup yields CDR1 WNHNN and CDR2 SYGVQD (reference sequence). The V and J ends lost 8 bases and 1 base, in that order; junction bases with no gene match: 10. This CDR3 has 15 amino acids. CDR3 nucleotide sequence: TGCGCCAGCCCCTACCGGGGGGGTTCTTCCTACGAGCAGTACTTC. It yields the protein CASPYRGGSSYEQYF.

CDR3 amino acids: CASTTRTGGWSQPQHF. The CDR3 region has the DNA TGTGCCAGTACTACTAGGACAGGGGGCTGGAGTCAGCCCCAGCATTTT. J is TRBJ1-5 and V is TRBV19; TRBD1 matches 11 bases. Germline loops: CDR1 LNHDA, CDR2 SQIVND (reference sequence). The trim removed 7 bases at V and 6 bases at J, leaving 11 bases unmatched. The CDR3 totals 16 residues.

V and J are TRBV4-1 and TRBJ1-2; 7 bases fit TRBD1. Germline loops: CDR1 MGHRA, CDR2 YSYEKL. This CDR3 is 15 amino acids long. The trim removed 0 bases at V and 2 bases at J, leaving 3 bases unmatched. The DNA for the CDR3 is TGCGCCAGCAGCCAAGACTACAGGGGAAACTATGGCTACACCTTC. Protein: CASSQDYRGNYGYTF.

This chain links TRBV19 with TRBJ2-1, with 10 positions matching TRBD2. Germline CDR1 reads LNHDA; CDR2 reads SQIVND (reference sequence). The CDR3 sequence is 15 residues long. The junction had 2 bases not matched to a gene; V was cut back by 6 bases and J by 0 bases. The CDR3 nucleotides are TGTGCCAGTAGGGCTAGCGGGAGCTCCTACAATGAGCAGTTCTTC. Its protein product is CASRASGSSYNEQFF.

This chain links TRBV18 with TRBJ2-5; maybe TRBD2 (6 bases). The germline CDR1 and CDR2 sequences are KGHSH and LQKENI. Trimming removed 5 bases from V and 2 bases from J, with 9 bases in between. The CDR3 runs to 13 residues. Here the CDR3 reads CASSAGLQETQYF. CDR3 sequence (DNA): TGTGCCAGCTCAGCCGGACTACAAGAGACCCAGTACTTC.

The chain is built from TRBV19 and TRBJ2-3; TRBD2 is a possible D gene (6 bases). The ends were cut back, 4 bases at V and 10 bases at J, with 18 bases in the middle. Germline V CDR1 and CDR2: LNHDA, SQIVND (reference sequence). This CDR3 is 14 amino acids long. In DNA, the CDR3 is TGTGCCAGTAGTAGGGGGGATGGGGAGATGGCGCAGTATTTT. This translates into CASSRGDGEMAQYF.

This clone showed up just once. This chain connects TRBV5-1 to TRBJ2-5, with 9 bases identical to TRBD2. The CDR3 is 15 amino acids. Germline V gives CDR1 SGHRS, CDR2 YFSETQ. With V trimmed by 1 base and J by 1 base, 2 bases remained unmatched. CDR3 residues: CASSLPSGVQETQYF. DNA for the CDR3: TGCGCCAGCAGCTTGCCTAGCGGGGTCCAAGAGACCCAGTACTTC.

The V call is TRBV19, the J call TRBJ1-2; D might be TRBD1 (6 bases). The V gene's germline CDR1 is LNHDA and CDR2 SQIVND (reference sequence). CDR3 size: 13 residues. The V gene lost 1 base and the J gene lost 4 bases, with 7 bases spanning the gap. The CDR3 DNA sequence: TGTGCCAGTAGTATAGGACAGGCCTATGGCTACACCTTC. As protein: CASSIGQAYGYTF. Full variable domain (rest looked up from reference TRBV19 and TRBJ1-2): DGGITQSPKYLFRKEGQNVTLSCEQNLNHDAMYWYRQDPGQGLRLIYYSQIVNDFQKGDIAEGYSVSREKKESFPLTVTSAQKNPTAFYLCASSIGQAYGYTFGSGTRLTVV.

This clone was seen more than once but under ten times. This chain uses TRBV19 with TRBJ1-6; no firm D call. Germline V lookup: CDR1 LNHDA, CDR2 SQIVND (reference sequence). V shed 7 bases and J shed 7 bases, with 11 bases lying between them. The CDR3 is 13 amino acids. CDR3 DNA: TGTGCCAGTACCCCGACAAACAATTCACCCCTCCACTTT. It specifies CASTPTNNSPLHF.

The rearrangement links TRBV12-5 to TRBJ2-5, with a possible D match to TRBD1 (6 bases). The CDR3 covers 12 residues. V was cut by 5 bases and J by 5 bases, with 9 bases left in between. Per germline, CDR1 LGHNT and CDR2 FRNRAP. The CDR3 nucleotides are TGTGCTAGTGGTGGGACATCGGAGACCCAGTACTTC. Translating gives CASGGTSETQYF.

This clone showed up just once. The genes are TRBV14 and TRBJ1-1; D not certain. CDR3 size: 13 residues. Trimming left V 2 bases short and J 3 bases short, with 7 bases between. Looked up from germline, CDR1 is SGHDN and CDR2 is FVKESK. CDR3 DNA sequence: TGTGCCAGCAGCCAATCCATGTACACTGAAGCTTTCTTT. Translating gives CASSQSMYTEAFF.

The CDR3 region is CASSARTGENTEAFF. CDR3 DNA: TGTGCCAGCAGCGCCAGGACAGGGGAGAACACTGAAGCTTTCTTT. The chain joins TRBV9 to TRBJ1-1, with 9 bases lining up with TRBD1. Losses at the gene ends were 3 bases for V and 1 base for J; bases not matched to a gene: 4. There are 15 residues in the CDR3. Germline-derived CDR1 and CDR2 are SGDLS and YYNGEE.

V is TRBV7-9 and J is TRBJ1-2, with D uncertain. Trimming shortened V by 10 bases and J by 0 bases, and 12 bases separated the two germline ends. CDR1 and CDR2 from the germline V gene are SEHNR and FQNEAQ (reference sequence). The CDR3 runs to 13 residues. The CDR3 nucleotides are TGTGCCACCGTTTTGACTGCTAACTATGGCTACACCTTC. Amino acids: CATVLTANYGYTF.

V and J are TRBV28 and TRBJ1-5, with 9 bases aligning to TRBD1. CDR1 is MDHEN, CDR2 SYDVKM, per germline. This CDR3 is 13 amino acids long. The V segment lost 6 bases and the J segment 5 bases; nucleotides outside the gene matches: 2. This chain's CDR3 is CASSTGGDQPQHF. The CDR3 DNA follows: TGTGCCAGCAGCACAGGGGGCGATCAGCCCCAGCATTTT. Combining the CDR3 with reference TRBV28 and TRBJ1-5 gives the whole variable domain DVKVTQSSRYLVKRTGEKVFLECVQDMDHENMFWYRQDPGLGLRLIYFSYDVKMKEKGDIPEGYSVSREKKERFSLILESASTNQTSMYLCASSTGGDQPQHFGDGTRLSIL.

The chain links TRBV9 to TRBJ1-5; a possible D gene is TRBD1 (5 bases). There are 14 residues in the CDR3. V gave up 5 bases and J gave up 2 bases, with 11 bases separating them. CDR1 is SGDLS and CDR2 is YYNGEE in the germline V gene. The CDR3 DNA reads TGTGCCAGCAGTTCTGGGGGGGGCAATCAGCCCCAGCATTTT. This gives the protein CASSSGGGNQPQHF.

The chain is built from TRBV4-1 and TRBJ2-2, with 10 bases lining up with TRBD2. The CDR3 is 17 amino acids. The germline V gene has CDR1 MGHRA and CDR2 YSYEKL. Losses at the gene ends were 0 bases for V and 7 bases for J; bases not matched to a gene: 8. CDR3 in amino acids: CASSQEITSGADGELFF. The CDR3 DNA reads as TGCGCCAGCAGCCAAGAAATAACTAGCGGGGCTGACGGGGAGCTGTTTTTT.

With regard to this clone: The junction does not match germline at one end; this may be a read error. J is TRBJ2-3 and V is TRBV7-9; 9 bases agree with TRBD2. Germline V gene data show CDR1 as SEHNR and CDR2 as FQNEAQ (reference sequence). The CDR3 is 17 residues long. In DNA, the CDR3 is TGTTCCAGCAGCTTAGGGCTAGCGGGGTTGAGCACAGATACGCAGTATTTT. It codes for CSSSLGLAGLSTDTQYF.

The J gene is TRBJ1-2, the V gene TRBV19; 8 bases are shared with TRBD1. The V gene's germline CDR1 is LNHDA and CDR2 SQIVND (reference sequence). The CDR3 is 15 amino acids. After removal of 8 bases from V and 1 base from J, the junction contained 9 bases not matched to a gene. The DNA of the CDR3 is TGTGCCAGTGAAGAGACAGGGGACCTTAACTATGGCTACACCTTC. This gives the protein CASEETGDLNYGYTF.

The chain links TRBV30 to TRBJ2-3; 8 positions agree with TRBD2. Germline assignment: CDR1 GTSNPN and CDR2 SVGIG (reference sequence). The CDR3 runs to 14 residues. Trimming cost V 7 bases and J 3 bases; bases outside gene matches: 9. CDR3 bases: TGTGCCTCATCGCTAGCGGGTGGTACAGATACGCAGTATTTT. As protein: CASSLAGGTDTQYF.

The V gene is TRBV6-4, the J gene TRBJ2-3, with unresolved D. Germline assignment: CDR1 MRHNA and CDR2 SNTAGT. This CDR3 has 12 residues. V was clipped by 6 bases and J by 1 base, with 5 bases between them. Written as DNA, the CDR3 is TGTGCCAGCAGCCCCTGCACAGATACGCAGTATTTT. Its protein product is CASSPCTDTQYF.

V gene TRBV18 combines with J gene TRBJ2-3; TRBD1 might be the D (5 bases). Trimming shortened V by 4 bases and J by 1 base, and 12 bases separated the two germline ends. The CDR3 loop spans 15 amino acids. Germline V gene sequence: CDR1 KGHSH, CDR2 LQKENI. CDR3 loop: CASSLDLGGTDTQYF. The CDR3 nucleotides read TGTGCCAGCTCACTGGACCTAGGGGGCACAGATACGCAGTATTTT.

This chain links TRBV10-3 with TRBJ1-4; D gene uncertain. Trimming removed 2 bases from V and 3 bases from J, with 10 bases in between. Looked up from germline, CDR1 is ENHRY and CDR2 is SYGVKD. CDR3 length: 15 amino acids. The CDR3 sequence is CAISERGSPNEKLFF. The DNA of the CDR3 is TGTGCCATCAGTGAGAGAGGCAGCCCTAATGAAAAACTGTTTTTT.

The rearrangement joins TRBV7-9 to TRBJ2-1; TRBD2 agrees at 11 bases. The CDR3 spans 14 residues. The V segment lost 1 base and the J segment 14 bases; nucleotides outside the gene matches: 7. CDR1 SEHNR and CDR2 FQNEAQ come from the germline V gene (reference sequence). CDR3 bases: TGTGCCAGCAGCTTAGTCCTAGCGGGGGGCCACGAGTTCTTC. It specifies CASSLVLAGGHEFF.

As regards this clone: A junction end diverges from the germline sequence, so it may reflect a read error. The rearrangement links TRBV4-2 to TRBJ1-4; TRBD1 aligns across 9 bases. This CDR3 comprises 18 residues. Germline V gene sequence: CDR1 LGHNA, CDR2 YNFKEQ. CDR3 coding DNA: TGTGCCAGCAGTCAAGATGGTTTAGCGGGACAGGGACGAGAAAAACTGTTTTTT. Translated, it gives CASSQDGLAGQGREKLFF.

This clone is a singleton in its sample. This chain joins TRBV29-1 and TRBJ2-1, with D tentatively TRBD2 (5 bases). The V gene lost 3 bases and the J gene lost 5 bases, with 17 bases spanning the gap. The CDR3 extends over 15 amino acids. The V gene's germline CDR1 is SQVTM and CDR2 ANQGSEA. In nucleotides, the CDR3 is TGCAGCGTTGATCGCACGCCGGGAAGACACAATGAGCAGTTCTTC. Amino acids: CSVDRTPGRHNEQFF.

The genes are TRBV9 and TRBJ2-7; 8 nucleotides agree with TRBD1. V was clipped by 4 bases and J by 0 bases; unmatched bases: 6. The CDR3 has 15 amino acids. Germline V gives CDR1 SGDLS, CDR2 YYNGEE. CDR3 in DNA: TGTGCCAGCAGCTTGACAGGGGCTAGCTCCTACGAGCAGTACTTC. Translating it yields CASSLTGASSYEQYF.

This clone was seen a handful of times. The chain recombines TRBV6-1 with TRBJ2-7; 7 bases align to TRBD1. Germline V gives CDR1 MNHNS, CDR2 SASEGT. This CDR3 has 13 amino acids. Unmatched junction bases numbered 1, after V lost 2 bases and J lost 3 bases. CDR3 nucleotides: TGTGCCAGCAGTGAAAGGGACAGCTACGAGCAGTACTTC. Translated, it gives CASSERDSYEQYF.

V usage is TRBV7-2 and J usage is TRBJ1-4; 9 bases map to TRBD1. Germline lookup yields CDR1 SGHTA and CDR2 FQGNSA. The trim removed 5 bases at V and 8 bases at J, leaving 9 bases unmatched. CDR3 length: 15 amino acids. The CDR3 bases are TGTGCCAGCAGCACGCTACAGGGGGCAGCGGAAAAACTGTTTTTT. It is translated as CASSTLQGAAEKLFF.

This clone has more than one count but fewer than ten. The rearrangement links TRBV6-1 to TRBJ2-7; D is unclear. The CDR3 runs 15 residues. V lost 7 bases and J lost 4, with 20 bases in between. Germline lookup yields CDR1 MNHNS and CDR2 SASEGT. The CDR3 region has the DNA TGTGCCAGCATTGAGTCTGGTTCTGTACGGTACGAGCAGTACTTC. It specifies CASIESGSVRYEQYF.

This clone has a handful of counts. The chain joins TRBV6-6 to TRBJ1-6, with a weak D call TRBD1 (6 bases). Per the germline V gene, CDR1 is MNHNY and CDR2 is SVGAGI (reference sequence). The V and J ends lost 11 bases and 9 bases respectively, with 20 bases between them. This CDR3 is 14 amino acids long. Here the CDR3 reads CASTGGIFGSPLHF. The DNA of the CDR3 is TGTGCCTCGACGGGGGGCATTTTTGGTTCACCCCTCCACTTT.